The 32 T cell receptor beta chains in this list originate from one sample, sequenced in a study of cytomegalovirus exposure and HLA in healthy donors. The PCR made use of 60 Vbeta and 13 Jbeta primers. Generated by immunoSEQ multiplex PCR, the TCRdb table keeps only in-frame clones and is missing some. The sample contains 200,000 or so clones, 78% of which appear only once. The sequencing sample was made of PBMCs. These TCRs come from a male donor in good health and CMV-seronegative.

The rearrangement joins TRBV9 to TRBJ2-1; maybe TRBD1 (5 bases). Germline CDR1 and CDR2: SGDLS and YYNGEE. Trimming pared 0 bases from V and 6 bases from J, leaving 10 bases between. This CDR3 has 14 residues. This CDR3 reads CASSVEYRPNEQFF. Here the CDR3 DNA reads TGTGCCAGCAGCGTAGAATACAGGCCCAATGAGCAGTTCTTC.

The chain employs TRBV5-1 and TRBJ2-5; TRBD2 agrees at 13 bases. The V segment lost 3 bases and the J segment 4 bases; nucleotides outside the gene matches: 12. From germline, CDR1 is SGHRS and CDR2 YFSETQ. The CDR3 totals 18 residues. The CDR3 here is CASSSAPILAGGTETQYF. CDR3 nucleotide sequence: TGCGCCAGCAGCTCAGCACCCATACTAGCGGGAGGGACAGAGACCCAGTACTTC.

As regards this clone: The same CDR3 also results from other DNA sequences found in this sample. This chain uses TRBV5-1 with TRBJ2-3; 11 bases match TRBD2. The CDR3 spans 15 residues. The germline V gene has CDR1 SGHRS and CDR2 YFSETQ. Trimming cost V 1 base and J 6 bases; bases outside gene matches: 4. The CDR3: CASSLTSGSKDTQYF. CDR3 bases: TGCGCCAGCAGCTTGACTAGCGGGAGTAAGGATACGCAGTATTTT.

The genes are TRBV5-1 and TRBJ2-6; no definite D call. V was shortened by 0 bases and J by 1 base, with 5 bases between the two germline ends. In germline, CDR1 is SGHRS, CDR2 YFSETQ. The CDR3 consists of 15 residues. The CDR3 coding sequence is TGCGCCAGCAGCTTGGGTTCTTCTGGGGCCAACGTCCTGACTTTC. The encoded protein is CASSLGSSGANVLTF.

This clone was observed a few times. This chain joins TRBV4-1 and TRBJ1-3; 7 positions agree with TRBD1. This CDR3 comprises 15 residues. The germline V gene has CDR1 MGHRA and CDR2 YSYEKL. The V and J ends lost 1 base and 2 bases, in that order; junction bases with no gene match: 2. For the CDR3, the DNA is TGCGCCAGCAGCCAAGGAAGGGGGCCTGGAAACACCATATATTTT. Translated: CASSQGRGPGNTIYF.

This sequence joins TRBV19 and TRBJ1-5, with 7 bases that match TRBD1. CDR3 length: 15 residues. The germline V gene encodes CDR1 LNHDA and CDR2 SQIVND (reference sequence). V trimming: 5 bases; J trimming: 2 bases; junction bases outside the gene matches: 6. CDR3 protein: CASSPQGGGNQPQHF. CDR3 bases: TGTGCCAGTAGTCCCCAGGGGGGCGGCAATCAGCCCCAGCATTTT.

V and J are TRBV27 and TRBJ2-3; TRBD2 matches 7 bases. The CDR3 loop spans 15 amino acids. From germline, CDR1 is MNHEY and CDR2 SMNVEV (reference sequence). Losses at the gene ends were 5 bases for V and 4 bases for J; bases not matched to a gene: 9. CDR3 amino acids: CASSPTSVRPDTQYF. The DNA for the CDR3 is TGTGCCAGCAGTCCAACTAGCGTGCGACCAGATACGCAGTATTTT.

The chain joins TRBV11-2 to TRBJ1-4; D remains unclear. V lost 7 bases and J lost 7, with 22 bases in between. The V gene's germline CDR1 is SGHAT and CDR2 FQNNGV. CDR3 size: 16 residues. This CDR3 reads CASTHIGRGGSEKLFF. The CDR3 DNA reads TGTGCCAGCACCCATATTGGGCGGGGAGGCAGTGAAAAACTGTTTTTT.

V gene TRBV7-6 combines with J gene TRBJ1-6; possibly TRBD1 for D (5 bases). The CDR3 is 15 amino acids. Germline assignment: CDR1 SGHVS and CDR2 FNYEAQ. V lost 3 bases to trimming and J lost 7 bases, with 13 bases between them. In DNA form, the CDR3 reads TGTGCCAGCAGCTTCGCTGGGGCAGGGAATTCACCCCTCCACTTT. Translation gives CASSFAGAGNSPLHF.

This chain uses TRBV9 with TRBJ2-7; D might be TRBD1 (5 bases). Between the trimmed V and J ends, which lost 0 bases and 7 bases, there was a span of 20 bases. CDR1 is SGDLS and CDR2 is YYNGEE in the germline V gene. The CDR3 runs to 16 residues. The CDR3 coding sequence is TGTGCCAGCAGCGTAGATCCCCTGCCACAGGTTGGAGAGCAGTACTTC. As protein: CASSVDPLPQVGEQYF.

The genes are TRBV5-1 and TRBJ2-7, with 10 positions matching TRBD2. The CDR3 contains 16 residues. J lost 2 bases, V lost 8 bases, and 13 bases had no gene match. The germline CDR1 and CDR2 sequences are SGHRS and YFSETQ. The CDR3 sequence is CASTGLARNSAYEQYF. The CDR3 region has the DNA TGCGCCAGTACGGGACTAGCGAGAAACTCCGCCTACGAGCAGTACTTC.

This chain uses TRBV7-8 with TRBJ2-3; possibly TRBD2 for D (5 bases). Between the trimmed V and J ends, which lost 5 bases and 1 base, there was a span of 16 bases. The CDR3 has 16 amino acids. From germline, CDR1 is SGHVS and CDR2 FQNEAQ. Here the CDR3 DNA reads TGTGCCAGCAGCGTGCGGGTAAGCGGCCGCACAGATACGCAGTATTTT. Its protein product is CASSVRVSGRTDTQYF.

The genes are TRBV27 and TRBJ2-7; a weak D match, TRBD2 (5 bases). The V end was cut by 8 bases, the J end by 3 bases, with 14 bases between. The CDR3 contains 13 residues. Germline-derived CDR1 and CDR2 are MNHEY and SMNVEV (reference sequence). CDR3 region: CASRTHPNYEQYF. CDR3 bases: TGTGCCAGCCGGACTCACCCAAACTACGAGCAGTACTTC.

The chain joins TRBV4-1 to TRBJ2-1; 9 nucleotides line up with TRBD2. Trimming cost V 0 bases and J 7 bases; bases outside gene matches: 7. The CDR3 runs 16 residues. Per germline, CDR1 MGHRA and CDR2 YSYEKL. The DNA of the CDR3 is TGCGCCAGCAGCCAAGATCGGGCGGGAGGGCCGAATGAGCAGTTCTTC. This gives the protein CASSQDRAGGPNEQFF.

The chain recombines TRBV6-6 with TRBJ1-5; a weak D match, TRBD1 (6 bases). Deletions cut 6 bases from V and 1 base from J, with 13 bases between. Germline loops: CDR1 MNHNY, CDR2 SVGAGI (reference sequence). The CDR3 runs 15 residues. The CDR3 loop is CASSNRAQSNQPQHF. The CDR3 DNA is TGTGCCAGCAGCAACAGGGCTCAGAGCAATCAGCCCCAGCATTTT.

This chain joins TRBV2 and TRBJ2-2, with D maybe TRBD2 (6 bases). Germline CDR1 is SNHLY and CDR2 is FYNNEI. Trimming shortened V by 11 bases and J by 3 bases, and 16 bases separated the two germline ends. The CDR3 loop spans 14 amino acids. DNA of the CDR3: TGTGCCGGCTCGGGGGAGCGGGACACCGGGGAGCTGTTTTTT. Amino acid sequence: CAGSGERDTGELFF.

The V and J genes are TRBV18 and TRBJ1-2; D unresolved. This CDR3 spans 13 amino acids. The V end was cut by 2 bases, the J end by 6 bases, with 10 bases between. The germline gives CDR1 KGHSH, CDR2 LQKENI. The CDR3 bases are TGTGCCAGCTCACCAATCATACGGGATGGCTACACCTTC. Protein sequence: CASSPIIRDGYTF. Variable domain in full (rest from reference TRBV18 and TRBJ1-2): NAGVMQNPRHLVRRRGQEARLRCSPMKGHSHVYWYRQLPEEGLKFMVYLQKENIIDESGMPKERFSAEFPKEGPSILRIQQVVRGDSAAYFCASSPIIRDGYTFGSGTRLTVV.

A few counts support this clone. CDR3 DNA sequence: TGTGCCTGGAGTGTAATCCGGAGTAGGGGCGGGAGGCCGGGGACAGATACGCAGTATTTT. This gives the protein CAWSVIRSRGGRPGTDTQYF. This rearrangement joins TRBV30 to TRBJ2-3; 8 bases are shared with TRBD2. Trimming removed 0 bases from V and 3 bases from J; junction bases left unmatched: 20. The germline gives CDR1 GTSNPN, CDR2 SVGIG (reference sequence). The CDR3 totals 20 residues.

The chain has TRBV30 and TRBJ2-2, with 14 bases that match TRBD2. Germline trimming cut 0 bases from V and 2 bases from J; bases unmatched to any gene: 2. This CDR3 spans 17 amino acids. CDR1 is GTSNPN and CDR2 is SVGIG in the germline V gene (reference sequence). Here the CDR3 DNA reads TGTGCCTGGAGTGTGGGACTAGCGGGAGCTAACACCGGGGAGCTGTTTTTT. Translating gives CAWSVGLAGANTGELFF.

The CDR3 reads CASRRAGLSTDTQYF. The CDR3 DNA follows: TGTGCCAGTAGGCGAGCGGGTCTTAGCACAGATACGCAGTATTTT. V usage is TRBV19 and J usage is TRBJ2-3; TRBD2 might be the D (6 bases). The germline gives CDR1 LNHDA, CDR2 SQIVND (reference sequence). With 6 bases removed from V and 0 bases from J, the gap between germline ends came to 13 bases. The CDR3 contains 15 residues.

The chain carries TRBV19 and TRBJ1-5; maybe TRBD1 (6 bases). CDR1 and CDR2 from the germline V gene are LNHDA and SQIVND (reference sequence). Trimming took off 1 base at V and 1 base at J, with 8 bases between the two ends. This CDR3 is built from 15 residues. CDR3: CASSIAQGSNQPQHF. The DNA of the CDR3 is TGTGCCAGTAGTATAGCACAGGGAAGCAATCAGCCCCAGCATTTT.

This sequence joins TRBV1 and TRBJ1-3; the DNA was not compared with TRBD1, the D call given in the table. TRBV1 is classified as a pseudogene. The CDR3 extends over 15 amino acids. The DNA for the CDR3 is TGCACCAGCAGCCAATTGATAACAGGGGCAAACACCATATATTTT. Translated, it gives CTSSQLITGANTIYF.

A few counts support this clone. V usage is TRBV6-1 and J usage is TRBJ1-1, with D unresolved. The CDR3 covers 13 residues. Germline assignment: CDR1 MNHNS and CDR2 SASEGT. With 4 bases removed from V and 1 base from J, the gap between germline ends came to 7 bases. This CDR3 is CASSVQKNTEAFF. As DNA, the CDR3 is TGTGCCAGCAGTGTCCAAAAGAACACTGAAGCTTTCTTT.

CDR3 DNA: TGCAGCGTAGAGATTGGGACTAGCGACACCGGGGAGCTGTTTTTT. This codes for CSVEIGTSDTGELFF. The chain employs TRBV29-1 and TRBJ2-2; 10 bases fit TRBD2. CDR1 and CDR2 from the germline V gene are SQVTM and ANQGSEA. The CDR3 is 15 amino acids. V shed 6 bases and J 3 bases; nucleotides not matched to a gene: 7.

The chain employs TRBV6-1 and TRBJ2-5, with D maybe TRBD1 (6 bases). The germline V and J ends were trimmed by 7 bases and 4 bases, with 13 bases remaining between them. Germline CDR1 MNHNS, CDR2 SASEGT. This CDR3 is built from 13 residues. CDR3 region: CASTRGMGETQYF. The DNA of the CDR3 is TGTGCCAGCACGAGGGGGATGGGAGAGACCCAGTACTTC.

This sequence joins TRBV27 and TRBJ1-2; possibly TRBD1 for D (6 bases). V lost 4 bases to trimming and J lost 6 bases, with 9 bases between them. From germline, CDR1 is MNHEY and CDR2 SMNVEV (reference sequence). This CDR3 spans 12 amino acids. This chain's CDR3 is CASSSTGHGYTF. CDR3 bases: TGTGCCAGCAGTTCAACAGGGCATGGCTACACCTTC.

The chain uses TRBV6-5 and TRBJ2-5, with 7 bases that match TRBD1. The better agreement between TRBJ2-7 and the DNA end casts doubt on the J call. There are 13 residues in the CDR3. Germline V lookup: CDR1 MNHEY, CDR2 SVGAGI. The CDR3 region is CASRAGGSYEQYF. CDR3 nucleotides: TGTGCCAGCAGAGCAGGGGGCTCCTACGAGCAGTACTTC.

The chain recombines TRBV18 with TRBJ1-2, with 7 bases identical to TRBD1. With 6 bases clipped from V and 0 bases from J, the junction kept 7 bases outside the gene matches. The germline CDR1 and CDR2 sequences are KGHSH and LQKENI. This CDR3 is built from 15 residues. The CDR3 is CASSLDRTANYGYTF. CDR3 sequence (DNA): TGTGCCAGCTCGTTGGACAGGACAGCTAACTATGGCTACACCTTC.

The V and J genes are TRBV5-1 and TRBJ2-1, with 7 bases fitting TRBD2. CDR1 is SGHRS and CDR2 is YFSETQ in the germline V gene. V was clipped by 7 bases and J by 0 bases; unmatched bases: 1. The CDR3 runs 13 residues. This chain's CDR3 is CASGRASYNEQFF. CDR3 nucleotides: TGCGCCAGCGGGAGGGCCTCCTACAATGAGCAGTTCTTC.

The chain joins TRBV11-3 to TRBJ1-1, with TRBD1 matching 9 bases. CDR3 length: 14 residues. V was pared by 5 bases and J by 4 bases, with 5 bases of the junction left unmatched. CDR1 and CDR2 (germline): SGHNT, YENEEA. CDR3 bases: TGTGCCAGCAGCCGCGGGACAGGGCCCACTGAAGCTTTCTTT. Translation gives CASSRGTGPTEAFF.

The CDR3 DNA follows: TGTGCCAGCAGCTTAGGGACGGGACTTTACGAGCAGTACTTC. Translation gives CASSLGTGLYEQYF. This sequence joins TRBV5-4 and TRBJ2-7; D might be TRBD2 (6 bases). Germline V gene sequence: CDR1 SGHNT, CDR2 YYREEE (reference sequence). Trimming left V 2 bases short and J 4 bases short, with 13 bases between. This CDR3 spans 14 amino acids.

This rearrangement joins TRBV5-1 to TRBJ2-7, with TRBD1 matching over 11 bases. Losses at the gene ends were 4 bases for V and 7 bases for J; bases not matched to a gene: 7. CDR1 SGHRS and CDR2 YFSETQ come from the germline V gene. This CDR3 spans 14 amino acids. DNA of the CDR3: TGCGCCAGCAGCCCAGGGACAGGGGGGTGGGAGCAGTACTTC. This translates into CASSPGTGGWEQYF.